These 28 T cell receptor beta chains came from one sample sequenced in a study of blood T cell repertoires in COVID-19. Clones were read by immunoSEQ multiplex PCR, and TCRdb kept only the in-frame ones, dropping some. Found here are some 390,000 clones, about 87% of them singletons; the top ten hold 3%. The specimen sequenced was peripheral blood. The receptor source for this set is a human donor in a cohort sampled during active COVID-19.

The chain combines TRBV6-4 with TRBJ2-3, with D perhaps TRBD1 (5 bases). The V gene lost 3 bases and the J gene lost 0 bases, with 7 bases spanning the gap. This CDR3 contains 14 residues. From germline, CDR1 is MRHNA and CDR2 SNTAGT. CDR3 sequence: CASSETGSTDTQYF. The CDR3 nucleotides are TGTGCCAGCAGTGAAACAGGAAGCACAGATACGCAGTATTTT.

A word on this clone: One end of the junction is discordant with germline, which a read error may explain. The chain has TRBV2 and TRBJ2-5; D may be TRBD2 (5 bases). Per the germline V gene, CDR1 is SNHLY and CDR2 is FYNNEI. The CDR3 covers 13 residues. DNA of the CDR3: TGTGCCAGCAGTGAGGGAGTTCAAGGGACCCAGTACTTC. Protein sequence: CASSEGVQGTQYF.

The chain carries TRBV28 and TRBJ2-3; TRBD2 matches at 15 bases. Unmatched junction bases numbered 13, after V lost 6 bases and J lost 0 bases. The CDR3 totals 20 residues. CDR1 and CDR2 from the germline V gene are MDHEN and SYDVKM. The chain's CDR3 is CASSPGTSGRLIGSTDTQYF. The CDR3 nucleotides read TGTGCCAGCAGCCCGGGGACTAGCGGGAGGTTAATCGGTAGCACAGATACGCAGTATTTT.

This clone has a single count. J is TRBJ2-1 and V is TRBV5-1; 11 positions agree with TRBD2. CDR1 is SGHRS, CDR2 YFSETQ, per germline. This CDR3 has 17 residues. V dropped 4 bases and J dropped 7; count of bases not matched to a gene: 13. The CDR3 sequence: CASSPGVAGGLRNEQFF. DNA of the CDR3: TGCGCCAGCAGCCCCGGAGTAGCGGGGGGGCTACGGAATGAGCAGTTCTTC.

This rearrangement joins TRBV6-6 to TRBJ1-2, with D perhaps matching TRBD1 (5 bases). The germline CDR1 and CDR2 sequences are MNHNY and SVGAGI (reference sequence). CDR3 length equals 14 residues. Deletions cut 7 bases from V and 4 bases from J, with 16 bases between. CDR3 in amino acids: CASTLRTTLYGYTF. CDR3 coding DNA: TGTGCCAGCACCCTCCGGACAACCCTCTATGGCTACACCTTC.

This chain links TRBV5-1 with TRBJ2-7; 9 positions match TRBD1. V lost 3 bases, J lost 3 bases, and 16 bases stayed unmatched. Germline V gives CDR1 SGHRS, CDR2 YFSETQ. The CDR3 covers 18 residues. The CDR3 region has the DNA TGCGCCAGCAGCTGGAGGGGGGGTGGCGGGACAGGGAGCTACGAGCAGTACTTC. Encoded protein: CASSWRGGGGTGSYEQYF.

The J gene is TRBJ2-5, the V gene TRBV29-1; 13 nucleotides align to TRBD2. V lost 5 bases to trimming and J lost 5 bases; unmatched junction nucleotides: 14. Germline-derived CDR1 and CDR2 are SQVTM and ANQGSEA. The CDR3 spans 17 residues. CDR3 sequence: CSVHSPGLAGSLETQYF. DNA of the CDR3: TGCAGCGTTCATTCCCCGGGACTAGCGGGGAGCCTGGAGACCCAGTACTTC.

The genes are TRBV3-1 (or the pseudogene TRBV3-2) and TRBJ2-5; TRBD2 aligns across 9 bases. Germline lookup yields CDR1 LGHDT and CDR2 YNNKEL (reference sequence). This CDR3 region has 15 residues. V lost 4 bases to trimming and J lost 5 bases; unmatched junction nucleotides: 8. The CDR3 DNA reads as TGTGCCAGCAGCCGGGGACTAGCTACAGGGGAGACCCAGTACTTC. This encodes CASSRGLATGETQYF.

The CDR3 region has the DNA TGTGCCAGCAGTTTGGGACAGCTGAATCAGCCCCAGCATTTT. This sequence encodes CASSLGQLNQPQHF. The chain combines TRBV28 with TRBJ1-5; TRBD1 matches at 7 bases. This CDR3 spans 14 amino acids. Looked up from germline, CDR1 is MDHEN and CDR2 is SYDVKM. With 3 bases clipped from V and 4 bases from J, the junction kept 3 bases outside the gene matches.

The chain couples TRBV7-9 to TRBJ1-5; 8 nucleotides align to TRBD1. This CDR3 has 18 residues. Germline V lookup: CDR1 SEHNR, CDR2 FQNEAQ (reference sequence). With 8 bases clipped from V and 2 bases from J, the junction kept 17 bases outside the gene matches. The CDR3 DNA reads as TGTGCCAGCTCCACACGCGGACAGGGTAAGGATGGCAATCAGCCCCAGCATTTT. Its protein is CASSTRGQGKDGNQPQHF.

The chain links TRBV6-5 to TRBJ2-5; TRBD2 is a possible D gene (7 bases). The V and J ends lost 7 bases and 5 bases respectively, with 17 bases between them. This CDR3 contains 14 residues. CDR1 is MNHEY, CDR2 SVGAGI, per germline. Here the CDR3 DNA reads TGTGCCAGCACCATCGGGGGGACATGGGAGACCCAGTACTTC. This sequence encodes CASTIGGTWETQYF.

The DNA of the CDR3 is TGTGCCAGCAGATCCGGCAGGGGCCGAACCGGGGAGCTGTTTTTT. Protein sequence: CASRSGRGRTGELFF. V is TRBV6-5 and J is TRBJ2-2, with D maybe TRBD1 (6 bases). Germline-derived CDR1 and CDR2 are MNHEY and SVGAGI. Trimming cost V 6 bases and J 5 bases, with 16 bases left between them. This CDR3 is built from 15 residues.

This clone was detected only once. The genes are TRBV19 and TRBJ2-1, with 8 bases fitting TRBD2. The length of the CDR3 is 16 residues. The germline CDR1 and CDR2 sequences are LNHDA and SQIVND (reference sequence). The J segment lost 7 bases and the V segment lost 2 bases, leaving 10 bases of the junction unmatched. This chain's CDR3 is CASSIPRGSGANEQFF. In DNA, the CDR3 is TGTGCCAGTAGTATACCCAGGGGTAGCGGGGCTAATGAGCAGTTCTTC.

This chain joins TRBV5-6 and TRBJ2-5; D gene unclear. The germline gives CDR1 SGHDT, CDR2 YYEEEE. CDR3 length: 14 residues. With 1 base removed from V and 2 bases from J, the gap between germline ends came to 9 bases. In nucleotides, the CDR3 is TGTGCCAGCAGCTTGTGGCAGACTCAAGAGACCCAGTACTTC. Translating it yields CASSLWQTQETQYF.

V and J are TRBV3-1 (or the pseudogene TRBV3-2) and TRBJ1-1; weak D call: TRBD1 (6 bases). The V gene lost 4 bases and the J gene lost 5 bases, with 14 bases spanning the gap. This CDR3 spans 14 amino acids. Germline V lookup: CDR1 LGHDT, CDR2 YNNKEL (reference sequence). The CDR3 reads CASSPPTGITEAFF. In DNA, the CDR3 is TGTGCCAGCAGCCCACCAACAGGGATTACTGAAGCTTTCTTT.

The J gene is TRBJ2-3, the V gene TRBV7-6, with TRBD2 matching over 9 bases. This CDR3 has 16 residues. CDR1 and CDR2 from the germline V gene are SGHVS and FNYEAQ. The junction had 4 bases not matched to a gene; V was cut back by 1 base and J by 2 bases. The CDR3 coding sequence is TGTGCCAGCAGCTTAGTGACTAGCGGAGCCACAGATACGCAGTATTTT. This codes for CASSLVTSGATDTQYF.

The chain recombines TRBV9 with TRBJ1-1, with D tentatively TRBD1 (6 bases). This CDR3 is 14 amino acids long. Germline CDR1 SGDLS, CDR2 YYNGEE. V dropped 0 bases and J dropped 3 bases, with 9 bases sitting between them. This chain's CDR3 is CASSVVAGDTEAFF. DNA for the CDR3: TGTGCCAGCAGCGTAGTAGCAGGGGACACTGAAGCTTTCTTT.

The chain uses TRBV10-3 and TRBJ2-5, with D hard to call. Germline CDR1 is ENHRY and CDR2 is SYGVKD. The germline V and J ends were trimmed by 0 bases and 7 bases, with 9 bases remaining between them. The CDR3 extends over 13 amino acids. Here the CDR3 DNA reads TGTGCCATCAGTGAGTCGACTTTGGGGACCCAGTACTTC. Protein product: CAISESTLGTQYF.

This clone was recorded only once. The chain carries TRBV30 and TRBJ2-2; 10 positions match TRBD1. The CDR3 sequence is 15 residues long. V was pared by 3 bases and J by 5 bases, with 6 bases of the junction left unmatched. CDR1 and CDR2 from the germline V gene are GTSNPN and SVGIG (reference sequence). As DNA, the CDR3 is TGTGCCTGGAGAGCCAGGGACAGGGGAACCGGGGAGCTGTTTTTT. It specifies CAWRARDRGTGELFF.

CDR3 region: CASSLGTGVDNQPQHF. CDR3 coding DNA: TGTGCCAGCAGTTTAGGGACAGGGGTCGACAATCAGCCCCAGCATTTT. This chain uses TRBV28 with TRBJ1-5, with TRBD1 identical over 10 bases. CDR3 length equals 16 residues. With V trimmed by 2 bases and J by 3 bases, 4 bases remained unmatched. Germline values: CDR1 MDHEN, CDR2 SYDVKM.

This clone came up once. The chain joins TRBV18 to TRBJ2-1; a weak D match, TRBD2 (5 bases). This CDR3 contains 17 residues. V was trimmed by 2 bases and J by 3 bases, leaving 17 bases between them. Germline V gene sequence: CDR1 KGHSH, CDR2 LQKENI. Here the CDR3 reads CASSPVGGWAIYNEQFF. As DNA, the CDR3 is TGTGCCAGCTCACCAGTGGGCGGGTGGGCTATCTACAATGAGCAGTTCTTC.

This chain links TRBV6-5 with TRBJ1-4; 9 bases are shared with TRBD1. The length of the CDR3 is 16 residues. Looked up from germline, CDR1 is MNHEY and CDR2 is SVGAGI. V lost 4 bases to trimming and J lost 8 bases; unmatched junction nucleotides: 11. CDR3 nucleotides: TGTGCCAGCAGTTTCCCGACAGGGGGGGCTGAAGAAAAACTGTTTTTT. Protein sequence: CASSFPTGGAEEKLFF.

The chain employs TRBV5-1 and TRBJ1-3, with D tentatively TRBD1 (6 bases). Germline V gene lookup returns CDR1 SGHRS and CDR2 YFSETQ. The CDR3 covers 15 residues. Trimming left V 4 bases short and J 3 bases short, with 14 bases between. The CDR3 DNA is TGCGCCAGCAGCACAGGGACGCCGGGTGGAAACACCATATATTTT. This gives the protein CASSTGTPGGNTIYF.

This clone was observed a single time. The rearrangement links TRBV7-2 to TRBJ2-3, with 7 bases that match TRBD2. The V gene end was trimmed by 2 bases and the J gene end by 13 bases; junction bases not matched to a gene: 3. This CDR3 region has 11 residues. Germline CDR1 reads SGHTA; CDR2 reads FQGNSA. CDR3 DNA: TGTGCCAGCAGCTTATCGGGGACTAAGTATTTT. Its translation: CASSLSGTKYF. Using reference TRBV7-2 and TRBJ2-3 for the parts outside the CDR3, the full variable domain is GAGVSQSPSNKVTEKGKDVELRCDPISGHTALYWYRQSLGQGLEFLIYFQGNSAPDKSGLPSDRFSAERTGGSVSTLTIQRTQQEDSAVYLCASSLSGTKYFGPGTRLTVL.

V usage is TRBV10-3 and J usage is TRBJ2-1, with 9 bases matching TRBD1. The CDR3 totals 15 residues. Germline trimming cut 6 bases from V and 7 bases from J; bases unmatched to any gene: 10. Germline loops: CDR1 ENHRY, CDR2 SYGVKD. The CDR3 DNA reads TGTGCCATCAGGGACGGGGGGACAGGGTCGAATGAGCAGTTCTTC. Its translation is CAIRDGGTGSNEQFF.

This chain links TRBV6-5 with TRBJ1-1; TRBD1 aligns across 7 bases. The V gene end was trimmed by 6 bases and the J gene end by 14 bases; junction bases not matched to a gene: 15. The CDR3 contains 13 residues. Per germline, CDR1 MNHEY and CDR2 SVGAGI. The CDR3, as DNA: TGTGCCAGCAGCGTACGACAGGGAGGATTGAGCTTCTTT. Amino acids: CASSVRQGGLSFF.

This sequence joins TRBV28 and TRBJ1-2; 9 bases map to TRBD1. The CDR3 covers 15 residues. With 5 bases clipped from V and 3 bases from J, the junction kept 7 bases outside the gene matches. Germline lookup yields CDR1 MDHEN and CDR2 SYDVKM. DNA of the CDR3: TGTGCCAGCAGTCCAGACAGGGGGGCTTACTATGGCTACACCTTC. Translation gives CASSPDRGAYYGYTF.

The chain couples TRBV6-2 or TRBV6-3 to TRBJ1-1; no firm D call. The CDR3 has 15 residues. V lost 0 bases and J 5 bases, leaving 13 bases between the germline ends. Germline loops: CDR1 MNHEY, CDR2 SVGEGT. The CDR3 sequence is CASSYSRLEETEAFF. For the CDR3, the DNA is TGTGCCAGCAGTTACTCGAGACTCGAAGAGACTGAAGCTTTCTTT.